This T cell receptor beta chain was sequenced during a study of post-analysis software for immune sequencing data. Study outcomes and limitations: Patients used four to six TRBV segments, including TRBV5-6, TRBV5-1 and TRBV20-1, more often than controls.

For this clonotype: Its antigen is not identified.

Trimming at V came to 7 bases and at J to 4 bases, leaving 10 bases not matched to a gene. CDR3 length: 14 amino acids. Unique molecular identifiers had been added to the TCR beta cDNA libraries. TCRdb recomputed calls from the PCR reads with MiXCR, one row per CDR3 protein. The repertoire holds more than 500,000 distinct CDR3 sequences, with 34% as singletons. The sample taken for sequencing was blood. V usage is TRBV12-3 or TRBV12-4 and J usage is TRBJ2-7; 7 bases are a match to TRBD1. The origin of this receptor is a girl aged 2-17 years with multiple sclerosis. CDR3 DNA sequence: TGTGCCAGCACCTTGACAGGGCCTGCATACGAGCAGTACTTC. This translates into CASTLTGPAYEQYF.